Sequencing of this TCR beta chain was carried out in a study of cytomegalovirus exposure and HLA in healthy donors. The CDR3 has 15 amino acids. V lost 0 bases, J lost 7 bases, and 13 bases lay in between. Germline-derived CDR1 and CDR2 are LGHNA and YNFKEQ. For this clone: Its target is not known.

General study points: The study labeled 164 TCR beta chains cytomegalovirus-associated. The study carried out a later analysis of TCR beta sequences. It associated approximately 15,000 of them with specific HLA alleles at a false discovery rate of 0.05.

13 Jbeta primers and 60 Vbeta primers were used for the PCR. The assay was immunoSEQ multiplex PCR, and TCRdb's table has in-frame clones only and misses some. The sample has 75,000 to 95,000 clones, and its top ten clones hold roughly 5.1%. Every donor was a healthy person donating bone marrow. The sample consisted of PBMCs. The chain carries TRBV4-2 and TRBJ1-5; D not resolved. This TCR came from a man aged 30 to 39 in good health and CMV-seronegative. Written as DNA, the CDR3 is TGTGCCAGCAGCCAAGATTCGGGGTTTGGCCAGCCCCAGCATTTT. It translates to CASSQDSGFGQPQHF.